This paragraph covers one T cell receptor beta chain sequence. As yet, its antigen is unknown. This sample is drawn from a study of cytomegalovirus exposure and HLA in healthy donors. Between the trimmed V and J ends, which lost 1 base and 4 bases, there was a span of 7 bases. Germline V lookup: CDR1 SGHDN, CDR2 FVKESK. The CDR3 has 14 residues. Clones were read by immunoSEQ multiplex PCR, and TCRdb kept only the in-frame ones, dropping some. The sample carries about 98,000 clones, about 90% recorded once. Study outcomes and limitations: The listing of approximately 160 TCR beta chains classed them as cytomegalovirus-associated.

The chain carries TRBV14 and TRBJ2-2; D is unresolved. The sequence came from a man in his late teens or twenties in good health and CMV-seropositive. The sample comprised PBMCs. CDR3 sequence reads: CASSQVASTGELFF. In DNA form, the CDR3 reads TGTGCCAGCAGCCAAGTAGCATCCACCGGGGAGCTGTTTTTT.